This TCR beta chain stems from a study of CD8 T cells in ankylosing spondylitis. Study-wide results and limits: About 8 highly homologous variants formed a TCR beta motif that appeared characteristic of ankylosing spondylitis blood.

Germline-derived CDR1 and CDR2 are DFQATT and SNEGSKA (reference sequence). CDR3 length equals 14 residues. V lost 0 bases, J lost 3 bases, and 12 bases lay in between. Each TCR beta library was made by quantitative 5'-RACE that incorporated molecular barcodes. Using its own MiXCR run on the 5' RACE reads, TCRdb lists one record per CDR3 protein. The data contain 250,000 to 350,000 distinct CDR3 sequences, roughly 8% of them singletons. This clonotype appeared many times. Its specificity is not known. This TCR came from a male donor with ankylosing spondylitis. The chain uses TRBV20-1 and TRBJ2-7, with a possible D match to TRBD2 (6 bases). The source material was blood, either unsorted or a sorted T cell fraction (not recorded which). The CDR3, as DNA: TGCAGTGCTAGAGAGGCGGGGCAGCTCTACGAGCAGTACTTC. Amino acids: CSAREAGQLYEQYF.